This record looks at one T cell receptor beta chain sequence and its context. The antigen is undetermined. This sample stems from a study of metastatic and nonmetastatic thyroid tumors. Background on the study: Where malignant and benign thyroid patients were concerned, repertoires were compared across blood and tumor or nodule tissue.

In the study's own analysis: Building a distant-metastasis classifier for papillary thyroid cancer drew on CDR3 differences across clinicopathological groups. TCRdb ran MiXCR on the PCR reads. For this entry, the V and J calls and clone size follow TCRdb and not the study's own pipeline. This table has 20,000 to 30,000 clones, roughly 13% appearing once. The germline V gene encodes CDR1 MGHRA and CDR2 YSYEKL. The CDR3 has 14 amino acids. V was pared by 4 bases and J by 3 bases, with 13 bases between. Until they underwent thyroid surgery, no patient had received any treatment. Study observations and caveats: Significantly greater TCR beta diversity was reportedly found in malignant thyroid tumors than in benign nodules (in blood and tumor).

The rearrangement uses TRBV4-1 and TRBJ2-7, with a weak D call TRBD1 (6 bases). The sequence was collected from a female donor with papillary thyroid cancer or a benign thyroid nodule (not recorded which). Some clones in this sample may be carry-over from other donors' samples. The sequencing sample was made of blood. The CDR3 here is CASSPGAEGYEQYF. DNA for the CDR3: TGCGCCAGCAGCCCAGGGGCTGAGGGCTACGAGCAGTACTTC.